Below are 9 T cell receptor beta chains sequenced from a single sample in a study of blood T cell repertoires in COVID-19. Clones were sequenced by immunoSEQ multiplex PCR, and TCRdb holds only the in-frame ones, with some missing. The sample consists of hundreds of thousands of clones, 75% to 90% of them appearing once. Sequencing was carried out using PBMCs or T cells enriched from blood (not recorded which). These receptors all stem from a woman in her 30s who had been exposed to COVID-19.

In its sample, this clone was seen once. The chain combines TRBV13 with TRBJ2-3; weak D call: TRBD1 (6 bases). The CDR3 contains 18 residues. Trimming took off 5 bases at V and 0 bases at J, with 21 bases between the two ends. In germline, CDR1 is PRHDT, CDR2 FYEKMQ (reference sequence). The CDR3 DNA follows: TGTGCCAGCAGCCGCCGGACCCTCAGGGGAGCGAGCACAGATACGCAGTATTTT. Protein: CASSRRTLRGASTDTQYF.

This clone was seen just once. The V gene is TRBV27, the J gene TRBJ1-2, with a possible D match to TRBD1 (5 bases). This CDR3 comprises 11 residues. V gave up 9 bases and J gave up 8 bases, with 13 bases separating them. Germline lookup yields CDR1 MNHEY and CDR2 SMNVEV (reference sequence). CDR3 sequence reads: CASGVRGGYTF. The CDR3, as DNA: TGTGCCAGTGGTGTCCGGGGGGGCTACACCTTC.

This clone was detected a few times. The V gene is TRBV2, the J gene TRBJ1-1, with 12 bases aligning to TRBD1. The J segment lost 6 bases and the V segment lost 9 bases, leaving 11 bases of the junction unmatched. This CDR3 region has 15 residues. The germline gives CDR1 SNHLY, CDR2 FYNNEI. In nucleotides, the CDR3 is TGTGCCAGAACCGGGACAGGGGGCACAGAGGCTGAAGCTTTCTTT. Protein: CARTGTGGTEAEAFF.

The chain couples TRBV5-1 to TRBJ2-6, with 7 bases aligning to TRBD1. V was pared by 5 bases and J by 2 bases, with 10 bases of the junction left unmatched. Looked up from germline, CDR1 is SGHRS and CDR2 is YFSETQ. CDR3 size: 17 residues. The DNA of the CDR3 is TGCGCCAGCAGATTTGACAGGGCCATCCCTGGGGCCAACGTCCTGACTTTC. Its protein is CASRFDRAIPGANVLTF.

V gene TRBV27 combines with J gene TRBJ2-7; 8 bases are a match to TRBD1. The length of the CDR3 is 15 residues. V lost 5 bases to trimming and J lost 2 bases; unmatched junction nucleotides: 8. The germline gives CDR1 MNHEY, CDR2 SMNVEV (reference sequence). The CDR3 sequence: CASSLGQGGTYEQYF. The DNA of the CDR3 is TGTGCCAGCAGTCTTGGACAGGGTGGGACCTACGAGCAGTACTTC.

The J gene is TRBJ2-3, the V gene TRBV18, with D tentatively TRBD2 (5 bases). The CDR3 is 17 residues long. The germline V and J ends were trimmed by 3 bases and 5 bases, with 21 bases remaining between them. Germline V gene sequence: CDR1 KGHSH, CDR2 LQKENI. CDR3 DNA: TGTGCCAGCTCACCCTCGGGGAGCCCGGCGGTTGGAGATACGCAGTATTTT. Translation gives CASSPSGSPAVGDTQYF.

The chain is built from TRBV6-5 and TRBJ1-5; possibly TRBD1 for D (5 bases). CDR1 and CDR2 (germline): MNHEY, SVGAGI. The ends were cut back, 7 bases at V and 0 bases at J, with 13 bases in the middle. The CDR3 covers 15 residues. CDR3 region: CASKAGENSNQPQHF. The CDR3 DNA sequence: TGTGCCAGCAAGGCGGGGGAGAATAGCAATCAGCCCCAGCATTTT.

The chain couples TRBV25-1 to TRBJ1-5, with a weak D call TRBD1 (6 bases). CDR3 length: 9 amino acids. V was cut by 9 bases and J by 9 bases, with 6 bases left in between. CDR1 and CDR2 (germline): MGHDK, SYGVNS. CDR3 sequence: CARGAPQHF. CDR3 in DNA: TGTGCCAGGGGGGCGCCCCAGCATTTT.

V is TRBV28 and J is TRBJ1-2, with D hard to call. V lost 2 bases to trimming and J lost 3 bases, with 7 bases between them. The CDR3 is made up of 13 amino acids. The germline CDR1 and CDR2 sequences are MDHEN and SYDVKM. CDR3 region: CASSLSGHYGYTF. CDR3 bases: TGTGCCAGCAGTTTAAGCGGTCACTATGGCTACACCTTC.